This is a list of T cell receptor beta chains from one sample in a study of blood T cells in healthy people across ages. TCRdb recomputed calls from the 5' RACE reads with MiXCR, one row per CDR3 protein. Of 1,300,000 or so distinct CDR3 sequences in the sample, around 59% are singletons; the top ten hold about 6.3%. The sequenced sample was blood. The receptors shown here come from a man between 18 and 29 years old in good health. Each CDR3 is given with its conserved first and last residue. A D gene is named only where the DNA matches it firmly. The size of a clone is reported for some rows only, either as once, few or many, or as a class for expanded clones.

V: TRBV5-1; D: TRBD1; J: TRBJ2-1; size: .; CDR3: CASRKTGTGVNEQFF; DNA: TGCGCCAGCAGAAAAACCGGGACAGGGGTTAATGAGCAGTTCTTC
V: TRBV9; D: .; J: TRBJ2-1; size: .; CDR3: CASSVVGVPAYNEQFF; DNA: TGTGCCAGCAGCGTAGTAGGCGTCCCCGCTTACAATGAGCAGTTCTTC
V: TRBV4-1; D: TRBD2; J: TRBJ2-7; size: .; CDR3: CASSQPGLADSYEQYF; DNA: TGCGCCAGCAGCCAGCCGGGACTAGCGGACTCCTACGAGCAGTACTTC
V: TRBV20-1; D: .; J: TRBJ2-3; size: .; CDR3: CSASAGEVTDTQYF; DNA: TGCAGTGCTAGTGCAGGGGAGGTGACAGATACGCAGTATTTT
V: TRBV20-1; D: TRBD1; J: TRBJ2-5; size: few; CDR3: CSARTGSSIGTQYF; DNA: TGCAGTGCACGGACAGGGAGTTCGATTGGGACCCAGTACTTC
V: TRBV7-9; D: .; J: TRBJ2-3; size: .; CDR3: CASSNMNTQYF; DNA: TGTGCCAGCAGCAACATGAATACGCAGTATTTT
V: TRBV11-1; D: .; J: TRBJ2-7; size: once; CDR3: CASSSNSGQYF; DNA: TGTGCCAGCAGCTCCAACAGTGGGCAGTACTTC
V: TRBV2; D: .; J: TRBJ2-6; size: .; CDR3: CASSEDPGSSGANVLTF; DNA: TGTGCCAGCAGTGAAGATCCAGGTAGCTCTGGGGCCAACGTCCTGACTTTC
V: TRBV28; D: .; J: TRBJ2-7; size: .; CDR3: CASSPRVVSYEQYF; DNA: TGTGCCAGCAGTCCCCGTGTTGTTAGCTACGAGCAGTACTTC
V: TRBV6-4; D: TRBD2; J: TRBJ2-3; size: few; CDR3: CASSVVAGSTDTQYF; DNA: TGTGCCAGCAGTGTAGTAGCGGGGAGCACAGATACGCAGTATTTT
V: TRBV6-2/TRBV6-3; D: .; J: TRBJ2-3; size: .; CDR3: CASSYHTGSGTQPDTQYF; DNA: TGTGCCAGCAGTTACCACACCGGGTCCGGGACCCAGCCAGATACGCAGTATTTT
V: TRBV2; D: TRBD1; J: TRBJ2-1; size: .; CDR3: CASEKGGLNEQFF; DNA: TGTGCCAGCGAAAAAGGGGGCCTCAATGAGCAGTTCTTC
V: TRBV27; D: .; J: TRBJ2-7; size: .; CDR3: CASSWGPTYEQYF; DNA: TGTGCCAGCAGTTGGGGCCCGACCTACGAGCAGTACTTC
V: TRBV2; D: TRBD1; J: TRBJ2-5; size: .; CDR3: CASRTGGWETQYF; DNA: TGTGCCAGCAGGACAGGGGGCTGGGAGACCCAGTACTTC
V: TRBV2; D: TRBD2; J: TRBJ2-7; size: .; CDR3: CASRPGLASYEQYF; DNA: TGTGCCAGCAGACCTGGACTAGCCTCCTACGAGCAGTACTTC
V: TRBV5-1; D: .; J: TRBJ2-4; size: .; CDR3: CASSRTGPENGIQYF; DNA: TGCGCCAGCAGCCGCACGGGCCCCGAAAATGGCATTCAGTACTTC
V: TRBV7-6; D: TRBD1; J: TRBJ1-4; size: .; CDR3: CASSYLRTGGGEKLFF; DNA: TGTGCCAGCAGCTACCTCCGGACAGGGGGAGGGGAAAAACTGTTTTTT
V: TRBV5-5; D: .; J: TRBJ2-7; size: .; CDR3: CASSLVPHRSNEQYF; DNA: TGTGCCAGCAGCTTGGTCCCCCACAGGAGCAACGAGCAGTACTTC
V: TRBV12-3/TRBV12-4; D: .; J: TRBJ2-1; size: few; CDR3: CASRPTTYNEQFF; DNA: TGTGCCAGCAGACCGACTACCTACAATGAGCAGTTCTTC
V: TRBV28; D: .; J: TRBJ1-6; size: .; CDR3: CASSAPGSNSPLHF; DNA: TGTGCCAGCAGTGCGCCGGGGAGTAATTCACCCCTCCACTTT
V: TRBV7-9; D: .; J: TRBJ1-5; size: .; CDR3: CASSLNSYNQPQHF; DNA: TGTGCCAGCAGCTTAAACAGCTATAATCAGCCCCAGCATTTT
V: TRBV25-1; D: TRBD2; J: TRBJ2-7; size: once; CDR3: CASSLSGGVGSYEQYF; DNA: TGTGCCAGCAGTCTGAGCGGGGGCGTGGGGTCCTACGAGCAGTACTTC
V: TRBV20-1; D: TRBD2; J: TRBJ2-1; size: .; CDR3: CSARGGNYNEQFF; DNA: TGCAGTGCTAGGGGGGGGAACTACAATGAGCAGTTCTTC
V: TRBV7-9; D: .; J: TRBJ2-5; size: .; CDR3: CASSYRPGIQGETQYF; DNA: TGTGCCAGCAGCTACCGGCCAGGGATCCAGGGGGAGACCCAGTACTTC
V: TRBV29-1; D: TRBD1; J: TRBJ2-6; size: .; CDR3: CSVRDRRANVLTF; DNA: TGCAGCGTTCGGGACAGGCGGGCCAACGTCCTGACTTTC
V: TRBV11-2; D: TRBD1; J: TRBJ1-6; size: .; CDR3: CASSLQTGTENSPLHF; DNA: TGTGCCAGCAGCTTACAAACCGGGACAGAAAATTCACCCCTCCACTTT
V: TRBV10-3; D: TRBD1; J: TRBJ2-5; size: few; CDR3: CAISKSTGDQTQYF; DNA: TGTGCCATCAGTAAATCGACAGGGGATCAGACCCAGTACTTC
V: TRBV6-5; D: TRBD2; J: TRBJ2-1; size: .; CDR3: CASSYSSGGASSEQFF; DNA: TGTGCCAGCAGTTACTCGTCGGGAGGGGCGTCTTCTGAGCAGTTCTTC